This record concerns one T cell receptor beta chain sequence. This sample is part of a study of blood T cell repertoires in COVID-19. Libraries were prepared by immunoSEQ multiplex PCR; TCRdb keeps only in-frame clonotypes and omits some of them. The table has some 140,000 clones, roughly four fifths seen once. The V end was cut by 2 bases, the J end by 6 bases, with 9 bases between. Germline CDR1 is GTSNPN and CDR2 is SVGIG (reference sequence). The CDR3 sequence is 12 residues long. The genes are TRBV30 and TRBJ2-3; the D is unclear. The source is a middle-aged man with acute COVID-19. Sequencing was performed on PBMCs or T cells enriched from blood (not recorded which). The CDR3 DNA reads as TGTGCCTGGAGTACCTACTACGATACGCAGTATTTT. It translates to CAWSTYYDTQYF.